A selection of T cell receptor beta chains follows, all from one sample in a study of shared clonotypes between healthy human individuals. Only in-frame clones appear in the TCRdb table, and some are missing; sequencing was by immunoSEQ multiplex PCR. The table has 2 million to 3 million clones, 93% seen once. Specimen: naive CD4+ T cells from PBMCs. The receptor set was obtained from a man aged 18 to 29 in good health. Some clones in this sample may be carry-over from other donors' samples. Each CDR3 is given with its conserved first and last residue. The D gene is left open where the match is weak. Clone size is given for some rows only: seen once, a few or many times, or a class if the clone is expanded.

D gene: -
V gene: TRBV7-3
J gene: TRBJ2-3
clone size: -
CDR3 DNA: TGTGCCAGCAGCTTAGCGGGAACGACCACAGATACGCAGTATTTT
CDR3 protein: CASSLAGTTTDTQYF

D gene: -
V gene: TRBV12-5
J gene: TRBJ1-1
clone size: -
CDR3 DNA: TGTGCTAGTGGTTTGGGGGGACACCACACTGAAGCTTTCTTT
CDR3 protein: CASGLGGHHTEAFF

D gene: -
V gene: TRBV7-9
J gene: TRBJ2-3
clone size: -
CDR3 DNA: TGTGCCAGCAGCTTTCGAGGACCCCGCACAGATACGCAGTATTTT
CDR3 protein: CASSFRGPRTDTQYF

D gene: -
V gene: TRBV5-1
J gene: TRBJ1-1
clone size: -
CDR3 DNA: TGCGCCAGCAGCTTGGGCCCGGGGAACACTGAAGCTTTCTTT
CDR3 protein: CASSLGPGNTEAFF

D gene: TRBD1
V gene: TRBV25-1
J gene: TRBJ1-1
clone size: -
CDR3 DNA: TGTGCCAGCAGAACTTTGAGGACAGGGGGCTACACTGAAGCTTTCTTT
CDR3 protein: CASRTLRTGGYTEAFF

D gene: -
V gene: TRBV28
J gene: TRBJ1-2
clone size: -
CDR3 DNA: TGTGCCAGCAGTTTGAGTGGTTTTGGCTACACCTTC
CDR3 protein: CASSLSGFGYTF

D gene: -
V gene: TRBV29-1
J gene: TRBJ2-5
clone size: -
CDR3 DNA: TGCAGCGCCCGCGACCTAGGGGAGACCCAGTACTTC
CDR3 protein: CSARDLGETQYF

D gene: -
V gene: TRBV5-1
J gene: TRBJ2-1
clone size: once
CDR3 DNA: TGCGCCAGCAGCTTCGTCCCACGTGCGGAACGGAGCTCCTACAATGAGCAGTTCTTC
CDR3 protein: CASSFVPRAERSSYNEQFF

D gene: -
V gene: TRBV7-9
J gene: TRBJ2-2
clone size: -
CDR3 DNA: TGTGCCAGCAGCCTCGTTTGGGGGGAGCTGTTTTTT
CDR3 protein: CASSLVWGELFF

D gene: -
V gene: TRBV28
J gene: TRBJ2-7
clone size: -
CDR3 DNA: TGTGCCAGCAGTTTGTCGCCCGCCTCCTACGAGCAGTACTTC
CDR3 protein: CASSLSPASYEQYF

D gene: -
V gene: TRBV6-1
J gene: TRBJ1-1
clone size: -
CDR3 DNA: TGTGCCAGCAGTGAAGCGAGATTTGAGGACTATTTGAACACTGAAGCTTTCTTT
CDR3 protein: CASSEARFEDYLNTEAFF

D gene: -
V gene: TRBV11-2
J gene: TRBJ2-6
clone size: -
CDR3 DNA: TGTGCCAGCAGCGCCCGGGACCCACGGGACGTCCTGACTTTC
CDR3 protein: CASSARDPRDVLTF

D gene: TRBD1
V gene: TRBV28
J gene: TRBJ1-1
clone size: -
CDR3 DNA: TGTGCCAGCAGTCCCTCGACAGGGGCCCCTGAAGCTTTCTTT
CDR3 protein: CASSPSTGAPEAFF

D gene: TRBD2
V gene: TRBV6-1
J gene: TRBJ2-4
clone size: once
CDR3 DNA: TGTGCCAGCAGTGCGCTAGCGGGATGGTCCAAAAACATTCAGTACTTC
CDR3 protein: CASSALAGWSKNIQYF

D gene: -
V gene: TRBV6-5
J gene: TRBJ1-6
clone size: -
CDR3 DNA: TGTGCCAGCAGTGAGACCAGAGCCCGTTCACCCCTCCACTTT
CDR3 protein: CASSETRARSPLHF

D gene: -
V gene: TRBV6-1
J gene: TRBJ2-1
clone size: once
CDR3 DNA: TGTGCCAGCAGTGAGTTACCCCGCCCCGTATGGAATGAGCAGTTCTTC
CDR3 protein: CASSELPRPVWNEQFF

D gene: TRBD1
V gene: TRBV7-8
J gene: TRBJ2-1
clone size: -
CDR3 DNA: TGTGCCAGCAGCTATGAACCCGACAGGGTCTATGAGCAGTTCTTC
CDR3 protein: CASSYEPDRVYEQFF

D gene: TRBD1
V gene: TRBV19
J gene: TRBJ2-1
clone size: -
CDR3 DNA: TGTGCCAGTAGTATGGGACAGAGCTTCAATGAGCAGTTCTTC
CDR3 protein: CASSMGQSFNEQFF

D gene: -
V gene: TRBV7-9
J gene: TRBJ2-2
clone size: -
CDR3 DNA: TGTGCCAGCAGCCCACAGGGACCGGGGGAGCTGTTTTTT
CDR3 protein: CASSPQGPGELFF

D gene: -
V gene: TRBV21-1
J gene: TRBJ2-3
clone size: once
CDR3 DNA: TGTGCCAGCAGTGCTACGGGAGGAGGCATGGCTACGCAGTATTTT
CDR3 protein: CASSATGGGMATQYF

D gene: -
V gene: TRBV19
J gene: TRBJ1-3
clone size: -
CDR3 DNA: TGTGCCAGTAGTACCCTATCGCTAGGAAACACCATATATTTT
CDR3 protein: CASSTLSLGNTIYF

D gene: TRBD2
V gene: TRBV11-3
J gene: TRBJ2-1
clone size: -
CDR3 DNA: TGTGCCAGCAGCTTAGATGGGACTACCCGAGGGAATGAGCAGTTCTTC
CDR3 protein: CASSLDGTTRGNEQFF

D gene: -
V gene: TRBV6-5
J gene: TRBJ2-7
clone size: -
CDR3 DNA: TGTGCCAGCAGTTACGGGTCGGGTGGGGGCTACGAGCAGTACTTC
CDR3 protein: CASSYGSGGGYEQYF

D gene: -
V gene: TRBV2
J gene: TRBJ2-5
clone size: -
CDR3 DNA: TGTGCCAGCAGATGGTACCAAGAGACCCAGTACTTC
CDR3 protein: CASRWYQETQYF

D gene: -
V gene: TRBV7-9
J gene: TRBJ1-5
clone size: -
CDR3 DNA: TGTGCCAGCAGCTTAGGGACAGCCGGTCGCACTCAGCCCCAGCATTTT
CDR3 protein: CASSLGTAGRTQPQHF

D gene: -
V gene: TRBV11-2
J gene: TRBJ2-6
clone size: once
CDR3 DNA: TGTGCCAGCAGCTTAGCAGCTGGGGCCAACGTCCTGACTTTC
CDR3 protein: CASSLAAGANVLTF

D gene: TRBD1
V gene: TRBV5-6
J gene: TRBJ2-2
clone size: -
CDR3 DNA: TGTGCCAGCAGCCGAGACAGGGGGCAAGGGGAGCTGTTTTTT
CDR3 protein: CASSRDRGQGELFF

D gene: TRBD2
V gene: TRBV5-6
J gene: TRBJ2-7
clone size: -
CDR3 DNA: TGTGCCAGCAGCCTAAGGAGGACTAGCGCCTACGAGCAGTACTTC
CDR3 protein: CASSLRRTSAYEQYF

D gene: -
V gene: TRBV7-9
J gene: TRBJ2-6
clone size: -
CDR3 DNA: TGTGCCAGCAGCCTGGTAACCGTCGGCTCTGGGGCCAACGTCCTGACTTTC
CDR3 protein: CASSLVTVGSGANVLTF

D gene: -
V gene: TRBV7-8
J gene: TRBJ2-5
clone size: -
CDR3 DNA: TGTGCCAGCAGCCCCTTAGGAGGGACACTACAAGAGACCCAGTACTTC
CDR3 protein: CASSPLGGTLQETQYF

D gene: -
V gene: TRBV4-1
J gene: TRBJ2-7
clone size: once
CDR3 DNA: TGCGCCAGCAGCCAAGTACAACCGATCCTTGGAACCTACGAGCAGTACTTC
CDR3 protein: CASSQVQPILGTYEQYF

D gene: -
V gene: TRBV7-9
J gene: TRBJ2-5
clone size: once
CDR3 DNA: TGTGCCAGCAGCTTATATGGCGTGCAAGAGACCCAGTACTTC
CDR3 protein: CASSLYGVQETQYF

D gene: -
V gene: TRBV7-2
J gene: TRBJ2-5
clone size: -
CDR3 DNA: TGTGCCAGCAGCTTCGGGGGAAGCAGGGAGACCCAGTACTTC
CDR3 protein: CASSFGGSRETQYF

D gene: -
V gene: TRBV6-7
J gene: TRBJ2-5
clone size: -
CDR3 DNA: TGTGCCAGCAGTTACCCGGCCCAAGGAGACCAAGAGACCCAGTACTTC
CDR3 protein: CASSYPAQGDQETQYF

D gene: -
V gene: TRBV6-1
J gene: TRBJ2-3
clone size: -
CDR3 DNA: TGTGCCAGCAGTGTAGACAGGATCCCAGCAGATACGCAGTATTTT
CDR3 protein: CASSVDRIPADTQYF

D gene: -
V gene: TRBV10-3
J gene: TRBJ1-4
clone size: -
CDR3 DNA: TGTGCCATCAGAGCCTCTGCAACTAATGAAAAACTGTTTTTT
CDR3 protein: CAIRASATNEKLFF

D gene: -
V gene: TRBV6-5
J gene: TRBJ1-2
clone size: -
CDR3 DNA: TGTGCCAGCCTCAAAAGGGGTGATAGTAACTATGGCTACACCTTC
CDR3 protein: CASLKRGDSNYGYTF

D gene: TRBD2
V gene: TRBV4-2
J gene: TRBJ2-5
clone size: -
CDR3 DNA: TGTGCCAGCAGCCAGGGAAGGACTAGCGGGCAGAGGGGGGAGACCCAGTACTTC
CDR3 protein: CASSQGRTSGQRGETQYF

D gene: -
V gene: TRBV19
J gene: TRBJ2-5
clone size: -
CDR3 DNA: TGTGCCAGTAGTATAGGCCGCTACGAGACCCAGTACTTC
CDR3 protein: CASSIGRYETQYF

D gene: TRBD2
V gene: TRBV7-6
J gene: TRBJ2-5
clone size: -
CDR3 DNA: TGTGCCAGCAGCAACCTCGTAGCGGGAGGGTATTTAGCAGAGACCCAGTACTTC
CDR3 protein: CASSNLVAGGYLAETQYF

D gene: -
V gene: TRBV4-1
J gene: TRBJ2-1
clone size: -
CDR3 DNA: TGCGCCAGCAGCCACGCCCAGGGGGGCCCCTCCTACAATGAGCAGTTCTTC
CDR3 protein: CASSHAQGGPSYNEQFF

D gene: TRBD2
V gene: TRBV19
J gene: TRBJ2-1
clone size: -
CDR3 DNA: TGTGCCAGTATCCAGACTAGCGGGGTCAATGAGCAGTTCTTC
CDR3 protein: CASIQTSGVNEQFF

D gene: -
V gene: TRBV6-5
J gene: TRBJ1-2
clone size: once
CDR3 DNA: TGTGCCAGCAGTTACTCAGCGTATGGGGGAGTCTATGGCTACACCTTC
CDR3 protein: CASSYSAYGGVYGYTF

D gene: -
V gene: TRBV2
J gene: TRBJ2-7
clone size: -
CDR3 DNA: TGTGCCAGCAGTAACACTAGGGAGCAGTACTTC
CDR3 protein: CASSNTREQYF

D gene: -
V gene: TRBV21-1
J gene: TRBJ2-3
clone size: -
CDR3 DNA: TGTGCCAGCAGCAACCAGATCGAAGACGCCGCGGGAGGGAGCACAGATACGCAGTATTTT
CDR3 protein: CASSNQIEDAAGGSTDTQYF